This is a list of T cell receptor beta chains from one sample in a study of identifying expanded T cells in peripheral blood. Using immunoSEQ multiplex PCR, the repertoire was profiled, and TCRdb retains in-frame clones only, with some absent. The sample lists about 100,000 clones; around 90% were seen once. The sample consisted of blood. All receptors come from a person aged 18 to 75 in good health. Both conserved end residues are part of each CDR3. The order of the fields is clone size, D gene, J gene, V gene, CDR3 protein, CDR3 DNA. The D gene is left open where the match is weak. Clone size is not always given. Where it is, it says once, few, many or a class for expanded clones.

abundance: .
d_gene: TRBD1
j_gene: TRBJ1-1
v_gene: TRBV7-8
CDR3aa: CASSLAGTGILEAFF
CDR3nt: TGTGCCAGCAGCTTAGCCGGGACAGGGATCCTTGAAGCTTTCTTT

abundance: .
d_gene: .
j_gene: TRBJ1-1
v_gene: TRBV5-1
CDR3aa: CASSPTGGQGRTEAFF
CDR3nt: TGCGCCAGCAGCCCCACGGGCGGGCAGGGGCGAACTGAAGCTTTCTTT

abundance: .
d_gene: .
j_gene: TRBJ2-4
v_gene: TRBV11-3
CDR3aa: CASRTGRSIQYF
CDR3nt: TGTGCCAGCAGGACGGGACGGAGCATTCAGTACTTC

abundance: .
d_gene: TRBD1
j_gene: TRBJ1-4
v_gene: TRBV5-4
CDR3aa: CASSFMAGGTNEKLFF
CDR3nt: TGTGCCAGCAGCTTTATGGCAGGGGGCACTAATGAAAAACTGTTTTTT

abundance: .
d_gene: .
j_gene: TRBJ2-3
v_gene: TRBV7-9
CDR3aa: CASSHEPPDTQYF
CDR3nt: TGTGCCAGCAGCCACGAGCCCCCAGATACGCAGTATTTT

abundance: .
d_gene: TRBD1
j_gene: TRBJ1-3
v_gene: TRBV6-1
CDR3aa: CASARTGSGNTIYF
CDR3nt: TGTGCCAGCGCCCGGACAGGGTCCGGAAACACCATATATTTT

abundance: .
d_gene: .
j_gene: TRBJ2-5
v_gene: TRBV5-6
CDR3aa: CASSLGRETQYF
CDR3nt: TGTGCCAGCAGCTTGGGGAGAGAGACCCAGTACTTC

abundance: .
d_gene: .
j_gene: TRBJ1-4
v_gene: TRBV19
CDR3aa: CASSGSGLANEKLFF
CDR3nt: TGTGCCAGTAGTGGCTCGGGTTTGGCTAATGAAAAACTGTTTTTT

abundance: .
d_gene: TRBD2
j_gene: TRBJ2-7
v_gene: TRBV10-3
CDR3aa: CAISVLAGIYEQYF
CDR3nt: TGTGCCATCAGTGTACTAGCGGGAATCTACGAGCAGTACTTC

abundance: .
d_gene: .
j_gene: TRBJ2-1
v_gene: TRBV19
CDR3aa: CASSMGSSYNEQFF
CDR3nt: TGTGCCAGTAGTATGGGGTCCTCTTACAATGAGCAGTTCTTC

abundance: .
d_gene: .
j_gene: TRBJ1-5
v_gene: TRBV7-9
CDR3aa: CARRRQPQHF
CDR3nt: TGTGCCAGGAGACGGCAGCCCCAGCATTTT

abundance: .
d_gene: .
j_gene: TRBJ2-1
v_gene: TRBV14
CDR3aa: CASSRYNEQFF
CDR3nt: TGTGCCAGCAGCCGGTACAATGAGCAGTTCTTC

abundance: .
d_gene: .
j_gene: TRBJ1-2
v_gene: TRBV7-2
CDR3aa: CASSPSGAGLGYTF
CDR3nt: TGTGCCAGCAGCCCCTCCGGAGCGGGGCTGGGCTACACCTTC

abundance: .
d_gene: .
j_gene: TRBJ2-3
v_gene: TRBV5-4
CDR3aa: CASSPPRGPTTDTQYF
CDR3nt: TGTGCCAGCAGCCCTCCCAGGGGCCCGACCACAGATACGCAGTATTTT

abundance: once
d_gene: TRBD1
j_gene: TRBJ1-5
v_gene: TRBV7-6
CDR3aa: CASSLDETGKQHF
CDR3nt: TGTGCCAGCAGCTTAGACGAGACAGGGAAACAGCATTTT

abundance: .
d_gene: .
j_gene: TRBJ2-1
v_gene: TRBV19
CDR3aa: CASSAIPGLATDNEQFF
CDR3nt: TGTGCCAGTAGCGCCATCCCGGGACTCGCAACCGACAATGAGCAGTTCTTC

abundance: few
d_gene: .
j_gene: TRBJ2-1
v_gene: TRBV27
CDR3aa: CAIASRAYNEQFF
CDR3nt: TGTGCCATCGCCTCGAGGGCTTACAATGAGCAGTTCTTC

abundance: .
d_gene: .
j_gene: TRBJ2-5
v_gene: TRBV30
CDR3aa: CAWMTWTDAQETQYF
CDR3nt: TGTGCCTGGATGACATGGACAGACGCTCAAGAGACCCAGTACTTC

abundance: few
d_gene: .
j_gene: TRBJ1-1
v_gene: TRBV19
CDR3aa: CASSIHHTEAFF
CDR3nt: TGTGCCAGTAGTATCCATCACACTGAAGCTTTCTTT

abundance: .
d_gene: .
j_gene: TRBJ1-4
v_gene: TRBV6-5
CDR3aa: CASSYVGSEYGGKLFF
CDR3nt: TGTGCCAGCAGTTACGTTGGGTCCGAATATGGAGGAAAACTGTTTTTT

abundance: .
d_gene: TRBD1
j_gene: TRBJ1-1
v_gene: TRBV25-1
CDR3aa: CASTYGTGAYGTEAFF
CDR3nt: TGTGCCAGCACTTACGGGACAGGGGCGTATGGCACTGAAGCTTTCTTT

abundance: .
d_gene: .
j_gene: TRBJ1-5
v_gene: TRBV15
CDR3aa: CATSLGRGNQPQHF
CDR3nt: TGTGCCACCAGCCTCGGTAGGGGGAATCAGCCCCAGCATTTT

abundance: .
d_gene: TRBD1
j_gene: TRBJ1-1
v_gene: TRBV7-9
CDR3aa: CASSITGAGVTEAFF
CDR3nt: TGTGCCAGCAGCATCACAGGGGCGGGAGTTACTGAAGCTTTCTTT

abundance: .
d_gene: .
j_gene: TRBJ2-5
v_gene: TRBV18
CDR3aa: CASSPPAYQETQYF
CDR3nt: TGTGCCAGCTCACCACCAGCGTACCAAGAGACCCAGTACTTC

abundance: .
d_gene: .
j_gene: TRBJ1-2
v_gene: TRBV18
CDR3aa: CASSPGTQTNYGYTF
CDR3nt: TGTGCCAGCTCACCCGGGACCCAGACTAACTATGGCTACACCTTC

abundance: .
d_gene: .
j_gene: TRBJ1-2
v_gene: TRBV30
CDR3aa: CAWSFTFANYGYTF
CDR3nt: TGTGCCTGGAGTTTCACGTTTGCAAACTATGGCTACACCTTC

abundance: .
d_gene: TRBD1
j_gene: TRBJ2-7
v_gene: TRBV18
CDR3aa: CASSPTDRGYEQYF
CDR3nt: TGTGCCAGCTCCCCGACGGACAGGGGCTACGAGCAGTACTTC

abundance: .
d_gene: .
j_gene: TRBJ1-5
v_gene: TRBV27
CDR3aa: CASSLRWNQPQHF
CDR3nt: TGTGCCAGCAGTTTACGGTGGAATCAGCCCCAGCATTTT

abundance: .
d_gene: .
j_gene: TRBJ1-2
v_gene: TRBV7-7
CDR3aa: CASSPTSMRNRVLLVNGYTF
CDR3nt: TGTGCCAGCAGCCCCACATCCATGCGGAACAGAGTCCTTTTAGTGAATGGCTACACCTTC

abundance: .
d_gene: TRBD1
j_gene: TRBJ1-2
v_gene: TRBV19
CDR3aa: CASTFSDRAGYTF
CDR3nt: TGTGCCAGTACCTTTTCGGACAGGGCTGGCTACACCTTC

abundance: .
d_gene: .
j_gene: TRBJ1-5
v_gene: TRBV6-5
CDR3aa: CASSSPGVGNQPQHF
CDR3nt: TGTGCCAGCAGCTCTCCGGGAGTGGGGAATCAGCCCCAGCATTTT

abundance: .
d_gene: .
j_gene: TRBJ1-1
v_gene: TRBV28
CDR3aa: CASLTAALNTEAFF
CDR3nt: TGTGCCAGCCTGACAGCCGCCTTGAACACTGAAGCTTTCTTT

abundance: .
d_gene: .
j_gene: TRBJ1-1
v_gene: TRBV5-1
CDR3aa: CASSSGQNTEAFF
CDR3nt: TGCGCCAGCAGCTCGGGACAGAACACTGAAGCTTTCTTT

abundance: .
d_gene: .
j_gene: TRBJ2-3
v_gene: TRBV10-3
CDR3aa: CAISEASTGDTQYF
CDR3nt: TGTGCCATCAGTGAGGCCTCTACGGGGGATACGCAGTATTTT

abundance: .
d_gene: .
j_gene: TRBJ2-3
v_gene: TRBV7-3
CDR3aa: CASSFADRPSSTDTQYF
CDR3nt: TGTGCCAGCAGCTTCGCAGACAGGCCCTCTAGCACAGATACGCAGTATTTT

abundance: .
d_gene: TRBD2
j_gene: TRBJ2-3
v_gene: TRBV10-3
CDR3aa: CAHKGSSGNTDTQYF
CDR3nt: TGTGCCCACAAGGGGTCTAGCGGGAATACAGATACGCAGTATTTT

abundance: .
d_gene: TRBD2
j_gene: TRBJ2-1
v_gene: TRBV7-9
CDR3aa: CASRATSGVTVSSYNEQFF
CDR3nt: TGTGCCAGCAGAGCTACTAGCGGGGTTACCGTCAGCTCCTACAATGAGCAGTTCTTC

abundance: .
d_gene: TRBD1
j_gene: TRBJ1-1
v_gene: TRBV10-1
CDR3aa: CASSRDSLNTEAFF
CDR3nt: TGCGCCAGCAGTCGGGACAGTCTGAACACTGAAGCTTTCTTT

abundance: .
d_gene: TRBD2
j_gene: TRBJ2-7
v_gene: TRBV4-1
CDR3aa: CASSQVASGVYEQYF
CDR3nt: TGCGCCAGCAGCCAAGTCGCTAGCGGGGTATACGAGCAGTACTTC

abundance: .
d_gene: TRBD1
j_gene: TRBJ2-5
v_gene: TRBV5-6
CDR3aa: CASSLGTGGGRETQYF
CDR3nt: TGTGCCAGCAGCCTTGGGACAGGGGGCGGTCGAGAGACCCAGTACTTC

abundance: once
d_gene: TRBD2
j_gene: TRBJ2-3
v_gene: TRBV6-5
CDR3aa: CASSYESGGDTQYF
CDR3nt: TGTGCCAGCAGTTATGAATCGGGGGGAGATACGCAGTATTTT

abundance: few
d_gene: TRBD1
j_gene: TRBJ1-2
v_gene: TRBV7-3
CDR3aa: CASSLTGTGGKNYGYTF
CDR3nt: TGTGCCAGCAGCTTAACCGGGACAGGGGGCAAAAACTATGGCTACACCTTC

abundance: once
d_gene: .
j_gene: TRBJ1-5
v_gene: TRBV19
CDR3aa: CASDQGYSNQPQHF
CDR3nt: TGTGCCAGTGACCAGGGATATAGCAATCAGCCCCAGCATTTT

abundance: .
d_gene: TRBD1
j_gene: TRBJ2-3
v_gene: TRBV5-5
CDR3aa: CASSQRPTGARTDTQYF
CDR3nt: TGTGCCAGCAGCCAAAGACCGACAGGGGCCCGCACAGATACGCAGTATTTT

abundance: .
d_gene: TRBD1
j_gene: TRBJ2-7
v_gene: TRBV4-1
CDR3aa: CASSHTPGQGAGEQYF
CDR3nt: TGCGCCAGCAGCCACACGCCGGGACAGGGGGCTGGAGAGCAGTACTTC

abundance: once
d_gene: .
j_gene: TRBJ1-6
v_gene: TRBV27
CDR3aa: CASSPKGGPGSSYNSPLHF
CDR3nt: TGTGCCAGCAGTCCAAAGGGGGGACCCGGGAGCTCCTATAATTCACCCCTCCACTTT

abundance: .
d_gene: TRBD1
j_gene: TRBJ2-7
v_gene: TRBV18
CDR3aa: CASSRTGTGGDYEQYF
CDR3nt: TGTGCCAGCTCTCGCACAGGGACAGGGGGGGACTACGAGCAGTACTTC

abundance: .
d_gene: .
j_gene: TRBJ2-7
v_gene: TRBV6-1
CDR3aa: CASSERGPFSYEQYF
CDR3nt: TGTGCCAGCAGTGAAAGGGGTCCGTTCTCCTACGAGCAGTACTTC

abundance: .
d_gene: .
j_gene: TRBJ2-2
v_gene: TRBV11-3
CDR3aa: CASSPETSLLAGELFF
CDR3nt: TGTGCCAGCAGCCCGGAGACTAGTTTGCTGGCCGGGGAGCTGTTTTTT

abundance: .
d_gene: .
j_gene: TRBJ1-2
v_gene: TRBV7-9
CDR3aa: CASSLAPTNYGYTF
CDR3nt: TGTGCCAGCAGCTTAGCTCCGACGAACTATGGCTACACCTTC

abundance: .
d_gene: .
j_gene: TRBJ2-7
v_gene: TRBV9
CDR3aa: CASSSSPVSEQYF
CDR3nt: TGTGCCAGCAGCTCGAGCCCAGTCTCCGAGCAGTACTTC

abundance: .
d_gene: .
j_gene: TRBJ2-1
v_gene: TRBV7-2
CDR3aa: CASSLEVMRGGEQFF
CDR3nt: TGTGCCAGCAGCTTAGAGGTTATGAGGGGAGGTGAGCAGTTCTTC

abundance: .
d_gene: .
j_gene: TRBJ1-1
v_gene: TRBV11-2
CDR3aa: CATRTGYATEAFF
CDR3nt: TGTGCCACCAGAACAGGGTACGCAACTGAAGCTTTCTTT